A selection of T cell receptor beta chains follows, all from one sample in a study of cytomegalovirus exposure and HLA in healthy donors. The table came from immunoSEQ multiplex PCR; TCRdb's copy has only in-frame clones and leaves some out. Here the sample spans 150,000 to 200,000 clones, roughly 83% being singletons. The specimen was PBMCs. These receptors came from a woman between 45 and 65 years old in good health and CMV-seronegative. The CDR3 runs from the conserved cysteine through the conserved F or W. A D gene is named only where the DNA matches it firmly. The size entry is marked missing in some rows and otherwise reads once, few, many or a size class.

d_call j_call clone_size v_call cdr3_nt cdr3_aa
TRBD2 TRBJ2-1 . TRBV19 TGTGCCAGTAGTCCCCGCGGACTAGCGGACCATGAGCAGTTCTTC CASSPRGLADHEQFF
. TRBJ2-7 . TRBV7-9 TGTGCCAGCAGCTTATTAGGGGCCAGGTACTTC CASSLLGARYF
TRBD1 TRBJ2-7 . TRBV27 TGTGCCAGCAGTTTAGGGACAGGGAAATACGAGCAGTACTTC CASSLGTGKYEQYF
. TRBJ2-1 . TRBV18 TGTGCCAGCTCACCCAACAATGAGCAGTTCTTC CASSPNNEQFF
. TRBJ1-2 . TRBV29-1 TGCAGCGCCCCTGGCAGGGTCTATGGCTACACCTTC CSAPGRVYGYTF
TRBD1 TRBJ2-7 . TRBV5-4 TGTGCCAGCAGCACGACAGGGAACGAGCAGTACTTC CASSTTGNEQYF
TRBD1 TRBJ2-2 . TRBV28 TGTGCCAGCAGTTTATCGCAGGGGGCTACCGGGGAGCTGTTTTTT CASSLSQGATGELFF
. TRBJ1-1 . TRBV9 TGTGCCAGCAATTTGGACAGCTCGAACACTGAAGCTTTCTTT CASNLDSSNTEAFF
TRBD1 TRBJ2-7 many TRBV7-2 TGTGCCAGCACACAGGGGCGCGAGCAGTACTTC CASTQGREQYF
TRBD2 TRBJ2-1 . TRBV18 TGTGCCAGCTCACCACCGCTCTCGCTAGCGGGGTACAATGAGCAGTTCTTC CASSPPLSLAGYNEQFF
TRBD1 TRBJ1-6 few TRBV6-5 TGTGCCAGCAGACCGACAGGGAGGAATTCACCCCTCCACTTT CASRPTGRNSPLHF
. TRBJ2-2 . TRBV19 TGTGCCAGTAGTATTTGGACTACCGGGAGATACACCGGGGAGCTGTTTTTT CASSIWTTGRYTGELFF